Listed here are 26 T cell receptor beta chains from one sample, sequenced in a study of T cells in Graves' hyperthyroidism and ophthalmopathy. The investigators amplified TCR beta CDR3 regions from RNA transcripts. RT-PCR in the first round (using the HTBI primer set) targeted the TCR CDR3. TCRdb reanalysed the multiplex PCR reads using MiXCR and keeps one entry per CDR3 protein. In the table there are under 800,000 distinct CDR3 sequences, approximately 14% of which are singletons. Sequencing input: blood. The receptors stem from a young woman with Graves' hyperthyroidism.

The rearrangement joins TRBV12-3 or TRBV12-4 to TRBJ1-3; D is possibly TRBD1 (6 bases). The CDR3 runs 14 residues. The ends were cut back, 5 bases at V and 4 bases at J, with 12 bases in the middle. The CDR3 DNA reads as TGTGCCAGCAGTCCCCCCGACAGGGGAAACACCATATATTTT. Amino acid sequence: CASSPPDRGNTIYF.

The chain joins TRBV6-1 to TRBJ2-4; 9 bases are shared with TRBD1. Trimming took 4 bases from V and 0 from J; bases not matched to a gene: 13. The CDR3 has 19 residues. Germline CDR1 reads MNHNS; CDR2 reads SASEGT. The CDR3 nucleotides read TGTGCCAGCAGTGGTCCGGGACAGGGTAACGCCCTAGCCAAAAACATTCAGTACTTC. Amino acids: CASSGPGQGNALAKNIQYF.

The table lists this clonotype with many counts. The chain combines TRBV18 with TRBJ2-3; 12 bases are shared with TRBD2. Germline V gene lookup returns CDR1 KGHSH and CDR2 LQKENI. This CDR3 region has 17 residues. The ends lost 3 bases at V and 4 bases at J; junction bases unmatched: 8. CDR3 sequence: CASSPFGTSGFSDTQYF. The CDR3 nucleotides read TGTGCCAGCTCACCGTTCGGGACTAGCGGGTTCTCAGATACGCAGTATTTT.

The genes are TRBV7-3 and TRBJ2-3, with 11 bases identical to TRBD1. The CDR3 consists of 15 residues. Germline loops: CDR1 SGHTA, CDR2 FQGTGA. The ends lost 5 bases at V and 5 bases at J; junction bases unmatched: 6. CDR3 coding DNA: TGTGCCAGCAGCCAAAGGACAGGGGGCCGAGATACGCAGTATTTT. Residues: CASSQRTGGRDTQYF.

CDR3 nucleotides: TGTGCCAGCAGTTTGATCCGGGTTAGGACTAGCGCGGGCAATGAGCAGTTCTTC. As protein: CASSLIRVRTSAGNEQFF. The chain links TRBV28 to TRBJ2-1; the match to TRBD2 covers 9 bases. Germline-derived CDR1 and CDR2 are MDHEN and SYDVKM. The V and J ends lost 3 bases and 6 bases, in that order; junction bases with no gene match: 15. This CDR3 has 18 amino acids.

A few counts support this clonotype. The chain carries TRBV14 and TRBJ2-7; 10 bases are a match to TRBD1. CDR3 length: 15 amino acids. The germline V gene has CDR1 SGHDN and CDR2 FVKESK. With 3 bases clipped from V and 3 bases from J, the junction kept 5 bases outside the gene matches. This chain's CDR3 is CASSHSGTGVYEQYF. The CDR3 coding sequence is TGTGCCAGCAGCCATTCCGGGACAGGGGTCTACGAGCAGTACTTC.

In its sample, this clonotype was seen many times. V and J are TRBV12-3 or TRBV12-4 and TRBJ1-1; D gene unclear. The V gene lost 3 bases and the J gene lost 7 bases, with 9 bases spanning the gap. This CDR3 has 12 amino acids. The chain's CDR3 is CASSFTHGEAFF. The CDR3 DNA sequence: TGTGCCAGCAGTTTTACCCACGGTGAAGCTTTCTTT.

The rearrangement links TRBV6-1 to TRBJ2-1; 9 bases are a match to TRBD2. This CDR3 is built from 14 residues. CDR1 is MNHNS, CDR2 SASEGT, per germline. After removal of 7 bases from V and 9 bases from J, the junction contained 10 bases not matched to a gene. CDR3 nucleotide sequence: TGTGCCAGCACACCTGGGCGGGAGGGCAGTGAGCAGTTCTTC. Translating it yields CASTPGREGSEQFF.

This clonotype was counted ten times or more. This chain connects TRBV27 to TRBJ2-7; the D gene is possibly TRBD2 (7 bases). Germline assignment: CDR1 MNHEY and CDR2 SMNVEV (reference sequence). V was shortened by 3 bases and J by 3 bases, with 15 bases between the two germline ends. This CDR3 has 15 amino acids. The chain's CDR3 is CASSLGAGEVYEQYF. CDR3 bases: TGTGCCAGCAGTTTGGGGGCGGGAGAAGTCTACGAGCAGTACTTC.

Ten or more counts support this clonotype. The chain uses TRBV20-1 and TRBJ2-1; the D is unclear. In germline, CDR1 is DFQATT, CDR2 SNEGSKA (reference sequence). V was trimmed by 1 base and J by 0 bases, leaving 13 bases between them. The CDR3 totals 16 residues. The CDR3 region has the DNA TGCAGTGCTAGAGGTCTTACATTGAGCTCCTACAATGAGCAGTTCTTC. This gives the protein CSARGLTLSSYNEQFF.

This clonotype has at least ten counts. V is TRBV11-2 and J is TRBJ1-5, with 10 bases lining up with TRBD1. Per germline, CDR1 SGHAT and CDR2 FQNNGV. The CDR3 spans 16 residues. Trimming at V came to 4 bases and at J to 1 base, leaving 4 bases not matched to a gene. The CDR3 here is CASSSGQGGSNQPQHF. CDR3 coding DNA: TGTGCCAGCAGCTCTGGACAGGGGGGGAGCAATCAGCCCCAGCATTTT. The full variable domain, with the rest looked up from reference TRBV11-2 and TRBJ1-5, is EAGVAQSPRYKIIEKRQSVAFWCNPISGHATLYWYQQILGQGPKLLIQFQNNGVVDDSQLPKDRFSAERLKGVDSTLKIQPAKLEDSAVYLCASSSGQGGSNQPQHFGDGTRLSIL.

This clonotype was counted ten times or more. The V and J genes are TRBV20-1 and TRBJ2-5; D is uncertain. Trimming took 2 bases from V and 0 from J, leaving 4 bases between them. The CDR3 totals 12 residues. Per germline, CDR1 DFQATT and CDR2 SNEGSKA (reference sequence). Here the CDR3 reads CSARQYQETQYF. In DNA form, the CDR3 reads TGCAGTGCTAGACAGTACCAAGAGACCCAGTACTTC.

This clonotype was seen more than once but under ten times. This sequence joins TRBV28 and TRBJ2-7; 11 nucleotides match TRBD2. CDR3 length: 17 amino acids. CDR1 is MDHEN, CDR2 SYDVKM, per germline. The V segment lost 7 bases and the J segment 0 bases; nucleotides outside the gene matches: 11. In DNA, the CDR3 is TGTGCCAGCACCGAAGGACTAGCGGGTTCCCTCTCCTACGAGCAGTACTTC. As protein: CASTEGLAGSLSYEQYF.

This clonotype has a count of ten or more. J is TRBJ1-1 and V is TRBV6-1, with D maybe TRBD1 (6 bases). Trimming cost V 6 bases and J 0 bases, with 11 bases left between them. Germline V CDR1 and CDR2: MNHNS, SASEGT. The CDR3 totals 14 residues. CDR3 sequence reads: CASRTGPMNTEAFF. In DNA form, the CDR3 reads TGTGCCAGCAGGACAGGCCCTATGAACACTGAAGCTTTCTTT.

The chain joins TRBV4-2 to TRBJ1-1; D gene unclear. Germline V gene data show CDR1 as LGHNA and CDR2 as YNFKEQ. The CDR3 sequence is 14 residues long. The germline V and J ends were trimmed by 2 bases and 3 bases, with 10 bases remaining between them. The CDR3 sequence: CASSQLTRDTEAFF. CDR3 nucleotide sequence: TGTGCCAGCAGCCAACTTACCAGAGACACTGAAGCTTTCTTT.

This clonotype was picked up many times. The V call is TRBV7-2, the J call TRBJ2-1; tentatively, D is TRBD1 (6 bases). The germline V gene has CDR1 SGHTA and CDR2 FQGNSA. Trimming took off 7 bases at V and 15 bases at J, with 16 bases between the two ends. The CDR3 extends over 11 amino acids. The CDR3 is CASTEGGRRFF. As DNA, the CDR3 is TGTGCCAGCACCGAAGGGGGAAGGAGGTTCTTC.

In its sample, this clonotype was seen a few times. The J gene is TRBJ2-1, the V gene TRBV13, with a possible D match to TRBD2 (5 bases). Trimming stripped 5 bases from V and 7 bases from J, with 21 bases between. The CDR3 contains 16 residues. Germline CDR1 reads PRHDT; CDR2 reads FYEKMQ (reference sequence). As DNA, the CDR3 is TGTGCCAGCAGCATGGAGGTGCTAGCCCTAAGAAATGAGCAGTTCTTC. Its translation: CASSMEVLALRNEQFF. The variable domain in full, with the rest retrieved from reference TRBV13 and TRBJ2-1, is AAGVIQSPRHLIKEKRETATLKCYPIPRHDTVYWYQQGPGQDPQFLISFYEKMQSDKGSIPDRFSAQQFSDYHSELNMSSLELGDSALYFCASSMEVLALRNEQFFGPGTRLTVL.

There are many counts of this clonotype. The CDR3 here is CASSFMRGGIHEQYF. CDR3 bases: TGTGCCAGCAGTTTTATGCGGGGAGGGATCCACGAGCAGTACTTC. The chain uses TRBV28 and TRBJ2-7, with 7 positions matching TRBD2. This CDR3 is 15 amino acids long. Germline V gene lookup returns CDR1 MDHEN and CDR2 SYDVKM. The trim removed 3 bases at V and 5 bases at J, leaving 10 bases unmatched.

This sequence joins TRBV20-1 and TRBJ1-6; D gene unclear. The germline CDR1 and CDR2 sequences are DFQATT and SNEGSKA (reference sequence). V lost 0 bases and J lost 7, with 13 bases in between. The length of the CDR3 is 15 residues. The CDR3 protein is CSARDSGVANSPLHF. The CDR3 coding sequence is TGCAGTGCTAGAGATAGTGGGGTAGCGAATTCACCCCTCCACTTT.

This clonotype was seen repeatedly, ten times or more. The rearrangement links TRBV3-1 to TRBJ2-7, with 13 bases aligning to TRBD2. Trimming cost V 4 bases and J 6 bases; bases outside gene matches: 9. The germline CDR1 and CDR2 sequences are LGHDT and YNNKEL (reference sequence). The CDR3 is made up of 16 amino acids. CDR3 loop: CASSLLGLAGAGEQYF. CDR3 DNA sequence: TGTGCCAGCAGCCTACTTGGACTAGCGGGAGCGGGCGAGCAGTACTTC.

This clonotype was found many times. The chain has TRBV6-2 or TRBV6-3 and TRBJ2-3; no clear D. The V end was cut by 6 bases, the J end by 5 bases, with 12 bases between. This CDR3 has 13 residues. The germline V gene has CDR1 MNHEY and CDR2 SVGEGT. In DNA form, the CDR3 reads TGTGCCAGCAGCCAGTCCGCGAGAGATACGCAGTATTTT. Its protein product is CASSQSARDTQYF.

The rearrangement uses TRBV30 and TRBJ1-5, with a tentative D call TRBD1 (6 bases). Germline V gene data show CDR1 as GTSNPN and CDR2 as SVGIG (reference sequence). This CDR3 has 14 residues. Deletions cut 1 base from V and 3 bases from J, with 10 bases between. The CDR3 DNA follows: TGTGCCTGGAGTGGAGGACAGCTCAATCAGCCCCAGCATTTT. This encodes CAWSGGQLNQPQHF.

This clonotype appeared many times. V gene TRBV12-3 or TRBV12-4 combines with J gene TRBJ2-7, with 13 bases aligning to TRBD2. The CDR3 contains 18 residues. After removal of 6 bases from V and 4 bases from J, the junction contained 15 bases not matched to a gene. The CDR3 coding sequence is TGTGCCAGCAGCTCGGGACTAGCGGGACCCGTCGTCGTGTACGAGCAGTACTTC. This sequence encodes CASSSGLAGPVVVYEQYF.

The sample holds many counts of this clonotype. The chain is built from TRBV27 and TRBJ2-7; 7 bases are shared with TRBD1. The V and J ends lost 7 bases and 4 bases, in that order; junction bases with no gene match: 19. CDR3 length: 17 amino acids. The germline V gene has CDR1 MNHEY and CDR2 SMNVEV (reference sequence). CDR3 sequence: CASTLSGQSVYRYEQYF. In nucleotides, the CDR3 is TGTGCCAGCACCCTATCGGGACAGTCCGTTTATCGATACGAGCAGTACTTC.

The rearrangement joins TRBV12-3 or TRBV12-4 to TRBJ2-3; the D is unclear. Trimming left V 1 base short and J 0 bases short, with 14 bases between. The CDR3 has 17 amino acids. CDR3 residues: CASSLEGWGRSTDTQYF. CDR3 bases: TGTGCCAGCAGTTTAGAGGGTTGGGGTCGTAGCACAGATACGCAGTATTTT.

This clonotype has ten or more counts. J is TRBJ2-5 and V is TRBV11-2; D unresolved. The CDR3 sequence is 15 residues long. V dropped 0 bases and J dropped 2 bases, with 10 bases sitting between them. Germline CDR1 and CDR2: SGHAT and FQNNGV. Here the CDR3 reads CASSLDPTWQETQYF. CDR3 bases: TGTGCCAGCAGCTTAGATCCGACTTGGCAAGAGACCCAGTACTTC.